Below are 3 T cell receptor beta chains sequenced from a single sample in a study of T cells after yellow fever vaccination. In TCRdb, the 5' RACE reads were re-called with MiXCR into one record per CDR3 protein. The data hold around 250,000 distinct CDR3 sequences, with less than 8.5% observed a single time. The input for sequencing was CD4+ T cells sorted from PBMCs, taken 15 days after the yellow fever booster vaccination. The receptors derive from a man under 40 who received the YFV17D yellow fever vaccine.

The chain links TRBV20-1 to TRBJ2-7, with 11 bases fitting TRBD2. In germline, CDR1 is DFQATT, CDR2 SNEGSKA (reference sequence). This CDR3 region has 15 residues. Losses at the gene ends were 4 bases for V and 2 bases for J; bases not matched to a gene: 7. DNA for the CDR3: TGCAGTGCTAAAACCGGGACTAGCGGTCCCTACGAGCAGTACTTC. Protein sequence: CSAKTGTSGPYEQYF.

The chain has TRBV20-1 and TRBJ2-1, with D perhaps matching TRBD1 (5 bases). Germline CDR1 DFQATT, CDR2 SNEGSKA (reference sequence). Trimming shortened V by 5 bases and J by 0 bases, and 11 bases separated the two germline ends. The CDR3 has 14 residues. CDR3: CSALQASSYNEQFF. The CDR3 nucleotides are TGCAGTGCTCTACAGGCGAGCTCCTACAATGAGCAGTTCTTC.

Concerning this clonotype: Its ends do not fully match the called genes, so a read error is possible. This sequence joins TRBV7-9 and TRBJ2-5, with a weak D call TRBD2 (5 bases). The CDR3 covers 14 residues. Germline lookup yields CDR1 SEHNR and CDR2 FQNEAQ (reference sequence). This chain's CDR3 is CASSLASRGETQYF. The CDR3, as DNA: TGTGCCAGCAGCCTAGCCAGTCGGGGAGAGACCCAGTACTTC.